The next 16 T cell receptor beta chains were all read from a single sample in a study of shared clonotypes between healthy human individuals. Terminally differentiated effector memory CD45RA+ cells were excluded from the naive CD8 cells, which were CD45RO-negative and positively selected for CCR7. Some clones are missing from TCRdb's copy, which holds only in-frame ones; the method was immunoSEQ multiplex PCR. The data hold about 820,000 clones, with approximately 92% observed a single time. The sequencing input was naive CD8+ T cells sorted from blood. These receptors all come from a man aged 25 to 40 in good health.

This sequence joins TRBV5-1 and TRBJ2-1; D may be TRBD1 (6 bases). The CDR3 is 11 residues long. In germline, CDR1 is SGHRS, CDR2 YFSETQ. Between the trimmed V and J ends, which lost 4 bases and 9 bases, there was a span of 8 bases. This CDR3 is CASSQGLEQFF. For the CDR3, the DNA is TGCGCCAGCAGCCAGGGGCTTGAGCAGTTCTTC.

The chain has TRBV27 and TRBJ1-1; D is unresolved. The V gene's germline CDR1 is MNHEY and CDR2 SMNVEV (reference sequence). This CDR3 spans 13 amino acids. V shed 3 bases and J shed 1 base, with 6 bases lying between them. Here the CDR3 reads CASSLQKNTEAFF. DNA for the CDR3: TGTGCCAGCAGTTTGCAGAAGAACACTGAAGCTTTCTTT.

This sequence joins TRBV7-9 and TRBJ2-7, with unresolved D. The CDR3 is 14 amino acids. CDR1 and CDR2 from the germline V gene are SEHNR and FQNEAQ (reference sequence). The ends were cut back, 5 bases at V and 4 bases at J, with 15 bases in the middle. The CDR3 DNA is TGTGCCAGCAGCCCCCTGATTACTCTTTACGAGCAGTACTTC. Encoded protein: CASSPLITLYEQYF.

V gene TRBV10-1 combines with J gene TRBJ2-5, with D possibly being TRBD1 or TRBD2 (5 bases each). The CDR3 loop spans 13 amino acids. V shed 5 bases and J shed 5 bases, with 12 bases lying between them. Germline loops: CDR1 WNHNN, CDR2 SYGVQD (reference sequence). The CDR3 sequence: CASSTGTWETQYF. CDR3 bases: TGCGCCAGCAGTACCGGGACCTGGGAGACCCAGTACTTC.

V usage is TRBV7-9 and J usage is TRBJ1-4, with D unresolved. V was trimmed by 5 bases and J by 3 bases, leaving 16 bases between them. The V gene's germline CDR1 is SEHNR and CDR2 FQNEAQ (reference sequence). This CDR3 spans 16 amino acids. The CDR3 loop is CASSHRLRPSNEKLFF. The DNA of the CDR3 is TGTGCCAGCAGCCACCGCTTGCGGCCTTCTAATGAAAAACTGTTTTTT. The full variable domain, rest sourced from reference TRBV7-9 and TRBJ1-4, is DTGVSQNPRHKITKRGQNVTFRCDPISEHNRLYWYRQTLGQGPEFLTYFQNEAQLEKSRLLSDRFSAERPKGSFSTLEIQRTEQGDSAMYLCASSHRLRPSNEKLFFGSGTQLSVL.

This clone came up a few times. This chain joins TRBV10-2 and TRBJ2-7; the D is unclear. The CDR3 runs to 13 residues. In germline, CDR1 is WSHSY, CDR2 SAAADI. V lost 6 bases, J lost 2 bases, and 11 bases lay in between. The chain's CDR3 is CASSPRSAYEQYF. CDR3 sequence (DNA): TGCGCCAGCAGCCCACGTTCTGCCTACGAGCAGTACTTC.

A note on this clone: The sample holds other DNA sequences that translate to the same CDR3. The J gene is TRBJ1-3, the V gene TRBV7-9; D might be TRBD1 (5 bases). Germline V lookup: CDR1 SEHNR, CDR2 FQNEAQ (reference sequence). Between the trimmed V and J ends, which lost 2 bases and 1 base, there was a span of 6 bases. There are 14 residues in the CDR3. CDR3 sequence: CASSLTGSGNTIYF. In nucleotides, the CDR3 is TGTGCCAGCAGCTTAACAGGTTCTGGAAACACCATATATTTT.

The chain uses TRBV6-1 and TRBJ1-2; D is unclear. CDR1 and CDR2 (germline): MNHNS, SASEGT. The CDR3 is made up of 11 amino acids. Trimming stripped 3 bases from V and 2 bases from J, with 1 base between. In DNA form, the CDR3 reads TGTGCCAGCAGTGAGAACTATGGCTACACCTTC. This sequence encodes CASSENYGYTF.

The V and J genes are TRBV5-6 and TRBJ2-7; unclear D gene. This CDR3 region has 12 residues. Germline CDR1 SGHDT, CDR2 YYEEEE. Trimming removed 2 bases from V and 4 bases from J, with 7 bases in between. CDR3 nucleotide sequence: TGTGCCAGCAGCTTTGGACCTTACGAGCAGTACTTC. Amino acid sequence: CASSFGPYEQYF. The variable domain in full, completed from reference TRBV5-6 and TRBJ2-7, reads DAGVTQSPTHLIKTRGQQVTLRCSPKSGHDTVSWYQQALGQGPQFIFQYYEEEERQRGNFPDRFSGHQFPNYSSELNVNALLLGDSALYLCASSFGPYEQYFGPGTRLTVT.

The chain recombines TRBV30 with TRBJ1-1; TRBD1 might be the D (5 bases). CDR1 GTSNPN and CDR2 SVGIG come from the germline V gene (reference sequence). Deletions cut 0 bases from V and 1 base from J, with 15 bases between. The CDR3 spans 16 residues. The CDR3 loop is CAWSVLRGRKNTEAFF. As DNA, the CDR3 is TGTGCCTGGAGTGTACTGCGGGGCCGAAAGAACACTGAAGCTTTCTTT.

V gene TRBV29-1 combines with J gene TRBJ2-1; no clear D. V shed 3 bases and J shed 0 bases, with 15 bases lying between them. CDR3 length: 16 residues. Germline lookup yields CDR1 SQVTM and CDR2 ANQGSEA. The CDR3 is CSVEGMGTLSYNEQFF. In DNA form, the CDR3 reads TGCAGCGTTGAGGGTATGGGCACCCTCTCCTACAATGAGCAGTTCTTC.

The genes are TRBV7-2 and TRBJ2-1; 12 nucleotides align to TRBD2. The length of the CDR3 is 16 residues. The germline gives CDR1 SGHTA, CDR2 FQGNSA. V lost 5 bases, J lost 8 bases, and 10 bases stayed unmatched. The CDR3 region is CASSVRLAGEVDEQFF. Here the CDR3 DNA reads TGTGCCAGCAGCGTGCGACTAGCGGGAGAGGTCGATGAGCAGTTCTTC. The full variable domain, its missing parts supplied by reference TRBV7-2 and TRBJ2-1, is GAGVSQSPSNKVTEKGKDVELRCDPISGHTALYWYRQSLGQGLEFLIYFQGNSAPDKSGLPSDRFSAERTGGSVSTLTIQRTQQEDSAVYLCASSVRLAGEVDEQFFGPGTRLTVL.

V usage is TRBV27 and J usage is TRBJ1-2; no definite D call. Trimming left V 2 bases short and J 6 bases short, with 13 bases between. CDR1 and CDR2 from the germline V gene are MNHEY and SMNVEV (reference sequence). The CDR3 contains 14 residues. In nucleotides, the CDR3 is TGTGCCAGCAGTTTAGTGGGCATTGGAGATGGCTACACCTTC. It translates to CASSLVGIGDGYTF.

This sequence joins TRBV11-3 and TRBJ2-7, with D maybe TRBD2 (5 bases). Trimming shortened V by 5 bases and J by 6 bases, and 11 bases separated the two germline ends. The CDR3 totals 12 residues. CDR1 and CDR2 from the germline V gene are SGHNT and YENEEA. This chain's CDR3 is CASSLSAGEQYF. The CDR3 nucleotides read TGTGCCAGCAGCCTGAGCGCGGGCGAGCAGTACTTC.

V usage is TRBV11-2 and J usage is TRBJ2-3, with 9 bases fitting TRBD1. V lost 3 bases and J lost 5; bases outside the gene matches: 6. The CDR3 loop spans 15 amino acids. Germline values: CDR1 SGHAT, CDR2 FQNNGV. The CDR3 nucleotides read TGTGCCAGCAGCTTCCGGGACAGGGAGGTAGATACGCAGTATTTT. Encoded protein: CASSFRDREVDTQYF.

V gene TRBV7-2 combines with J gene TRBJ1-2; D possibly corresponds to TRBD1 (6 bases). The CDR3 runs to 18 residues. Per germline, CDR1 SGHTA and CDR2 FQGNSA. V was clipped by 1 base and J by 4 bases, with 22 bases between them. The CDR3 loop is CASSLVSSREGGSYGYTF. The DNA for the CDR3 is TGTGCCAGCAGCTTAGTATCCTCCCGAGAGGGGGGTAGCTATGGCTACACCTTC.